This entry describes one T cell receptor (beta chain). Its antigen is as yet unknown. The data were obtained in a study of blood T cells in healthy people across ages. Study in general: Per two T cells, about one barcoded beta molecule was captured through template switching.

Regarding the study as a whole: A greater number of naive CD4+ cells and higher diversity distinguished long-lived donors from aged donors. Strong correlation linked observed beta diversity and percent naive T cells.

Through a sample-barcoded 5' primer and a J-beta primer mix, a second PCR was run for about 7 to 12 cycles. TCRdb independently ran MiXCR on the 5' RACE reads; one entry per CDR3 protein. Among over 1,300,000 distinct CDR3 sequences listed, approximately 59% were seen once. CDR3 length: 11 amino acids. In germline, CDR1 is DFQATT, CDR2 SNEGSKA (reference sequence). V lost 8 bases and J lost 7, with 15 bases in between. Sample: blood. The clonotype was recovered from a man between 18 and 35 years old in good health. The chain is built from TRBV20-1 and TRBJ2-7; the D is unclear. The CDR3, as DNA: TGCAGTACTCGACCTTTAGGGGAGCAGTACTTC. Residues: CSTRPLGEQYF.